This T cell receptor beta chain was captured in a study of blood T cell repertoires in COVID-19. Some clones are missing from TCRdb's copy, which holds only in-frame ones; the method was immunoSEQ multiplex PCR. The data show some 300,000 clones, around 88% seen once. This clone was observed once. The CDR3 consists of 12 residues. V usage is TRBV21-1 and J usage is TRBJ2-7; the D call in the table, TRBD1, was not verified against the DNA. TRBV21-1 is marked as a pseudogene. The sequencing sample was made of peripheral blood. This receptor was taken from a woman in her 70s with COVID-19, enrolled during active disease. This CDR3 reads CASSNRGNEQYF. The CDR3 DNA follows: TGTGCCAGCAGTAACAGGGGAAACGAGCAGTACTTC.